The source of this T cell receptor (beta chain) is a study of CXCR3-negative and CXCR3-positive naive CD8 T cells. Worth noting for this clonotype: Antigen unknown.

Through 5' RACE with UMI labels, the TRB cDNA libraries were prepared. TCRdb re-called the 5' RACE reads and gives one entry per CDR3 protein, without DNA. This sample's clone table lists tens of thousands of distinct CDR3 sequences. The study, taken as a whole, reports: Upon cryopreservation, CXCR3 expression partially decreased, and most assays used fresh PBMCs. Naive CXCR3-positive and CXCR3-negative cells shared similar TRBV-TRBJ usage, unlike memory cells. CXCR3-expressing naive cells carried TRB CDR3s more hydrophobic than those of CXCR3-negative naive cells.

Germline V gives CDR1 SGHRS, CDR2 YFSETQ. The CDR3 loop spans 14 amino acids. Triplicate sorts, around 300,000 cells apiece, were made for each CD8+ T cell subset. This receptor was obtained from a human donor in good health. Some clones in this sample may be carry-over from other donors' samples. This chain connects TRBV5-1 to TRBJ1-1; TCRdb names TRBD1, which stays unverified in the absence of DNA. Sequenced material: naive CXCR3+ CD8+ T cells from blood. Subset specified: CD45RO-CCR7+CD27+CD95- naive CD8+ T cells expressing CXCR3 (TNR3+). This chain's CDR3 is CASSPGTLNTEAFF. The whole variable domain, remainder taken from reference TRBV5-1 and TRBJ1-1, is KAGVTQTPRYLIKTRGQQVTLSCSPISGHRSVSWYQQTPGQGLQFLFEYFSETQRNKGNFPGRFSGRQFSNSRSEMNVSTLELGDSALYLCASSPGTLNTEAFFGQGTRLTVV.